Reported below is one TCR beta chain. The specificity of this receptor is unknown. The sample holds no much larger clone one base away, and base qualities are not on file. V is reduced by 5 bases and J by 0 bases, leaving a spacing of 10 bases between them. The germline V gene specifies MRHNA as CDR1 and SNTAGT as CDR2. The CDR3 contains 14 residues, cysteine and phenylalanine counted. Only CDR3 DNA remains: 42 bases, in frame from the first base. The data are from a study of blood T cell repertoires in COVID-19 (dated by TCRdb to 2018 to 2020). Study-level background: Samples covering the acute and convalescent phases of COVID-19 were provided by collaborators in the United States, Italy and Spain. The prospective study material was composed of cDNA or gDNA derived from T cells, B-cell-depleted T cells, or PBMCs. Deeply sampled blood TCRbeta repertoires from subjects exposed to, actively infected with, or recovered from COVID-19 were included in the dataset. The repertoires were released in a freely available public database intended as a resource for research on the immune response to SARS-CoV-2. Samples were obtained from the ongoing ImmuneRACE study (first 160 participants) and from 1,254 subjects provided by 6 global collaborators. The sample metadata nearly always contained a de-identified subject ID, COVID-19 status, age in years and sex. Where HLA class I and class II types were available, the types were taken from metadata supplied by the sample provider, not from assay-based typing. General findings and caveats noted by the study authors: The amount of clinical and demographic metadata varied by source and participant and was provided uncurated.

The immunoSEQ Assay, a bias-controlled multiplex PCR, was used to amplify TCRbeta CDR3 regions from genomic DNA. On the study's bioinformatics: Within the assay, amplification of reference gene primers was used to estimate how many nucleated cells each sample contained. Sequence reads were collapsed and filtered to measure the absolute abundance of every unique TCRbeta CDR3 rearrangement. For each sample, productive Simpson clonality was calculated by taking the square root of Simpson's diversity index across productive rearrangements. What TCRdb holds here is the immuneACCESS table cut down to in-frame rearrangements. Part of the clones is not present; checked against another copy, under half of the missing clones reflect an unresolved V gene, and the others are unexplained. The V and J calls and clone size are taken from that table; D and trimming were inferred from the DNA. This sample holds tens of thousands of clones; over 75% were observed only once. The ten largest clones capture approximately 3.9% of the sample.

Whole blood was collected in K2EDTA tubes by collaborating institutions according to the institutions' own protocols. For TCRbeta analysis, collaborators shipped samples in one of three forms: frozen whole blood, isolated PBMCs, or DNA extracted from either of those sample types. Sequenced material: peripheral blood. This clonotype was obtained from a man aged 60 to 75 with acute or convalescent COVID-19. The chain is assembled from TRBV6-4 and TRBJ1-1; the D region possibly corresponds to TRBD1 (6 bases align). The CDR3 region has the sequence CASSLDRLNTEAFF. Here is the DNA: TGTGCCAGCAGTTTAGACAGGTTGAACACTGAAGCTTTCTTT.